This T cell receptor beta chain derives from a study of tumor and adjacent non-tumor tissue in lung cancer. The wider study: Samples averaged around 3.9 million productive TCRbeta reads each.

The CDR3 is 16 residues long. Germline V gene lookup returns CDR1 SGHNT and CDR2 YYREEE (reference sequence). Concerning this clonotype itself: Its specificity is not known. A junction boundary mismatches the germline segment, possibly from a read error.

No cell sorting was done before RNA was extracted from the tissue. Three rounds of nested PCR, following a modified ARM-PCR protocol, produced the TCRbeta library. MiXCR was run by TCRdb on the multiplex PCR reads, yielding one entry per CDR3 protein. This table holds approximately 90,000 distinct CDR3 sequences, around 59% found once. Study observations and caveats: Significantly higher TCR diversity was found in tumor than normal lung. In normal lung, the top 100 clones were significantly more dominant than in tumor.

Sequencing was carried out using lung tumor tissue. This chain uses TRBV5-4 with TRBJ2-4; D could derive from TRBD1 or TRBD2 (5 bases each). The source is a man in his 70s with non-small cell lung cancer. The CDR3 DNA sequence: TGTGCCAACAGCCCGGAGAGGGGCCTAGCCAAAAACATTAAGTACTTC. Protein product: CANSPERGLAKNIKYF.